Listed below are T cell receptor beta chains from one sample, sequenced in a study of human T cells and chemical hapten exposure. One entry per CDR3 protein, called by TCRdb with MiXCR from the RACE reads. The table lists about 41,000 distinct CDR3 sequences, roughly 4.5% of them singletons, with roughly 5.8% in the top ten. Sample: whole blood. All receptors come from a human donor in good health. Some clones in this sample may be carry-over from other donors' samples. The CDR3 runs from the conserved cysteine through the conserved F or W. D genes are given only for firm matches. The size of a clone is reported for some rows only, either as once, few or many, or as a class for expanded clones.

>TRBD1|many|TRBV5-6|TRBJ1-3
TGTGCCAGCAGCTTTGGGACAGGGACCTCTGGAAACACCATATATTTT
CASSFGTGTSGNTIYF
>NA|many|TRBV12-3/TRBV12-4|TRBJ2-1
TGTGCCAGCAGCCGTACCTTCAATGAGCAGTTCTTC
CASSRTFNEQFF
>TRBD2|many|TRBV25-1|TRBJ2-3
TGTGCCAGCATATCTAGCGGGAGGACAGATACGCAGTATTTT
CASISSGRTDTQYF
>TRBD1|few|TRBV23-1|TRBJ2-7
TGCGCCAGCAGTCAATCGAAGAGGACAGGGGTCTCCTACGAGCAGTACTTC
CASSQSKRTGVSYEQYF
>NA|NA|TRBV12-5|TRBJ2-5
TGTGCTAGTGGTTTGTCGGGGTCAGAGACCCAGTACTTC
CASGLSGSETQYF
>NA|many|TRBV30|TRBJ1-2
TGTGCCTGGAGTGTAGGGGTGGGAGGCTACACCTTC
CAWSVGVGGYTF
>NA|many|TRBV24-1|TRBJ2-1
TGTGCCACCCCGACTGAGTACGTTTACAATGAGCAGTTCTTC
CATPTEYVYNEQFF
>NA|many|TRBV20-1|TRBJ1-4
TGCAGTGCTAGCCCCGGGACCACATATGAAAAACTGTTTTTT
CSASPGTTYEKLFF
>NA|many|TRBV6-1|TRBJ1-1
TGTGCCAGCAGTGCAGAGACGGCCCCGAACACTGAAGCTTTCTTT
CASSAETAPNTEAFF
>TRBD2|many|TRBV7-9|TRBJ2-7
TGTGCCAGCAGCCCCCGACTAGCGGGTCGGGCCTACGAGCAGTACTTC
CASSPRLAGRAYEQYF
>TRBD1|many|TRBV12-3/TRBV12-4|TRBJ2-7
TGTGCCAGCAGTAAAAGACAGGGGTCCTCCTACGAGCAGTACTTC
CASSKRQGSSYEQYF
>NA|few|TRBV4-1|TRBJ2-5
TGCGCCAGCAGCCAAGAGGGGCAGGGGAAGACCCAGTACTTC
CASSQEGQGKTQYF
>TRBD2|few|TRBV7-9|TRBJ2-7
TGTGCCAGCAGCTTAGACGGGGCGGGAGTAGCCGAGCAGTACTTC
CASSLDGAGVAEQYF
>NA|many|TRBV6-5|TRBJ2-1
TGTGCCAGCAGTTACGTTAGGGGGGGGTTTGCCAATGAGCAGTTCTTC
CASSYVRGGFANEQFF
>TRBD1|NA|TRBV9|TRBJ2-7
TGTGCCAGCAGCGTAAAGACAGGGGAGATCTACGAGCAGTACTTC
CASSVKTGEIYEQYF
>NA|many|TRBV19|TRBJ2-1
TGTGCCAGTAGTATAGCTCGGGGGAGCTACAATGAGCAGTTCTTC
CASSIARGSYNEQFF
>NA|NA|TRBV20-1|TRBJ1-1
TGCAGCGGACGGATGAACACTGAAGCTTTCTTT
CSGRMNTEAFF
>TRBD1|NA|TRBV28|TRBJ1-1
TGTGCCAGCACGGGGGACAGGGGGAAACCTGAAGCTTTCTTT
CASTGDRGKPEAFF
>TRBD1|NA|TRBV28|TRBJ1-5
TGTGCCAGCAACGTACAGGGGAATAGCAATCAGCCCCAGCATTTT
CASNVQGNSNQPQHF
>NA|few|TRBV29-1|TRBJ2-6
TGCAGCGTCCCCGGAATCTCTGGGGCCAACGTCCTGACTTTC
CSVPGISGANVLTF
>NA|many|TRBV3-1|TRBJ2-1
TGTGCCAGCAGCCAAGCGTTACCTGAGCAGTTCTTC
CASSQALPEQFF
>TRBD1|NA|TRBV5-4|TRBJ1-1
TGTGCCAGCAGCTGGATGCAGGGGGCCCAAACTGAAGCTTTCTTT
CASSWMQGAQTEAFF
>NA|NA|TRBV6-6|TRBJ2-3
TGTGCCAGCAGGGATTCCGCCCTTAGCACAGATACGCAGTATTTT
CASRDSALSTDTQYF
>TRBD2|few|TRBV6-5|TRBJ2-3
TGTGCCAGCAGTTACGCAGGCACTAGCGTCTTCACAGATACGCAGTATTTT
CASSYAGTSVFTDTQYF
>TRBD2|NA|TRBV28|TRBJ2-7
TGTGCCAGCAGTTTGGCGGGACTAGTCTACGAGCAGTACTTC
CASSLAGLVYEQYF
>NA|many|TRBV4-1|TRBJ2-1
TGCGCCAGCAGCCAAGATCGAGATGAGCAGTTCTTC
CASSQDRDEQFF
>NA|NA|TRBV29-1|TRBJ2-5
TGCAGCGTTGACAGGACCGTCCAAGAGACCCAGTACTTC
CSVDRTVQETQYF
>NA|many|TRBV29-1|TRBJ2-5
TGCAGCGCTCCTGAGGGGGTCGGGGCACAAGAGACCCAGTACTTC
CSAPEGVGAQETQYF
>NA|many|TRBV7-9|TRBJ2-7
TGTGCCAGCAGAAGAGGGACGGACTCCTACGAGCAGTACTTC
CASRRGTDSYEQYF
>TRBD1|NA|TRBV2|TRBJ1-5
TGTGCCAGCAGCTGGGGACAGCCTAATCAGCCCCAGCATTTT
CASSWGQPNQPQHF
>NA|many|TRBV28|TRBJ2-6
TGTGCCAGCAGTTGGGCAGGATTGGGTTCTGGGGCCAACGTCCTGACTTTC
CASSWAGLGSGANVLTF
>NA|many|TRBV5-1|TRBJ2-1
TGCGCCAGCGCGGGGTACAATGAGCAGTTCTTC
CASAGYNEQFF
>TRBD1|many|TRBV5-6|TRBJ1-1
TGTGCCAGCAGCTTGGGGACAGGACTAGTTGAAGCTTTCTTT
CASSLGTGLVEAFF
>NA|few|TRBV12-3/TRBV12-4|TRBJ2-2
TGTGCCAGCAGGAGGCCGGGGAACACCGGGGAGCTGTTTTTT
CASRRPGNTGELFF
>NA|many|TRBV18|TRBJ2-3
TGTGCCAGCAGGGCAGATACGCAGTATTTT
CASRADTQYF
>TRBD2|NA|TRBV4-1|TRBJ2-1
TGCGCCAGCAGCCCGGGACTAGCCATTCATGAGCAGTTCTTC
CASSPGLAIHEQFF
>NA|many|TRBV28|TRBJ1-5
TGTGCCAGCAGTGAACGGGGCAGGGGAGGGAATCGTGGTAGCAATCAGCCCCAGCATTTT
CASSERGRGGNRGSNQPQHF
>NA|many|TRBV5-1|TRBJ2-7
TGCGCCAGCAGCTTGGACCCAGGGTCCTCCTACGAGCAGTACTTC
CASSLDPGSSYEQYF
>NA|many|TRBV5-1|TRBJ1-4
TGCGCCAGCAGCTTGGAACCCATTTCTACAACTAATGAAAAACTGTTTTTT
CASSLEPISTTNEKLFF
>NA|NA|TRBV20-1|TRBJ2-2
TGCAGTGCCAGACGTACCAGGAGCACCGGGGAGCTGTTTTTT
CSARRTRSTGELFF
>TRBD2|many|TRBV6-4|TRBJ2-3
TGTGCCAGCAGTAGCCGTCTAGCGGGATCAGATACGCAGTATTTT
CASSSRLAGSDTQYF
>TRBD2|many|TRBV9|TRBJ2-3
TGTGCCAGCAGCGGGATTACTAGCGGGAGAACAGATACGCAGTATTTT
CASSGITSGRTDTQYF
>NA|many|TRBV28|TRBJ2-3
TGTGCCAGCAGTTTACCACAGACGAGGGCAGATACGCAGTATTTT
CASSLPQTRADTQYF
>NA|few|TRBV3-1|TRBJ1-5
TGTGCCAGCAGCCAAAGCCGTGTTAGTCAGCCCCAGCATTTT
CASSQSRVSQPQHF
>NA|many|TRBV28|TRBJ1-3
TGTGCCAGCAGTTTAACAGGGTCTGGAAACACCATATATTTT
CASSLTGSGNTIYF
>TRBD1|few|TRBV5-5|TRBJ1-2
TGTGCCAGCAGCTCAATACAGGGGAACTATGGCTACACCTTC
CASSSIQGNYGYTF
>NA|NA|TRBV28|TRBJ2-3
TGTGCCAGCAGTTTCGGGACTTTACGGGATACGCAGTATTTT
CASSFGTLRDTQYF
>NA|NA|TRBV6-1|TRBJ1-5
TGTGCCAGCAGTGAACAGGGCCCTAATCAGCCCCAGCATTTT
CASSEQGPNQPQHF
>NA|many|TRBV2|TRBJ1-5
TGTGCCAGCAGTGGCTACAGGGAGGGCAATCAGCCCCAGCATTTT
CASSGYREGNQPQHF
>NA|NA|TRBV20-1|TRBJ1-1
TGCAGTGCTAGAGTAACAGGGCCCACTGAAGCTTTCTTT
CSARVTGPTEAFF
>NA|many|TRBV5-1|TRBJ2-5
TGCGCCAGCAGGTCTGGTCCCCAAGAGACCCAGTACTTC
CASRSGPQETQYF
>TRBD2|NA|TRBV20-1|TRBJ2-7
TGCAGTGCTAGAGCCCACACTAGCGACGAGCAGTACTTC
CSARAHTSDEQYF
>TRBD2|many|TRBV5-6|TRBJ2-1
TGTGCCAGCAGCCGACTAGCGGGTTTGAATGAGCAGTTCTTC
CASSRLAGLNEQFF
>NA|many|TRBV29-1|TRBJ2-5
TGCAGCGTTGATAGCGGCGGGGAGACCCAGTACTTC
CSVDSGGETQYF
>TRBD1|NA|TRBV7-9|TRBJ2-1
TGTGCCAGCAGCTTAGACGGAGGACAGGGTCCGGCGGGTGAGCAGTTCTTC
CASSLDGGQGPAGEQFF
>TRBD1|many|TRBV7-3|TRBJ1-2
TGTGCCAGCAGCTTAAATAGAGGGGGCGTAGGGATGTATGGCTACACCTTC
CASSLNRGGVGMYGYTF
>NA|NA|TRBV5-1|TRBJ2-6
TGCGCCAGCTCACTGGTCCAGCTCCAGGCCGACGTCCTGACTTTC
CASSLVQLQADVLTF
>NA|NA|TRBV3-1|TRBJ2-2
TGTGCCAGCAGCCAAGGTGGAGGGGAGCTGTTTTTT
CASSQGGGELFF
>NA|few|TRBV12-3/TRBV12-4|TRBJ1-5
TGTGCCAGCAGTTTAGGGACTCAGCCCCAGCATTTT
CASSLGTQPQHF